This record concerns one T cell receptor (beta chain) sequence. Its antigen is unidentified. CDR1 is MGHRA, CDR2 YSYEKL, per germline. Trimming cost V 2 bases and J 1 base, with 12 bases left between them. This CDR3 has 15 residues. Using a J-beta primer mix together with a sample-barcoded 5' primer, a second PCR was run for roughly 6 to 11 cycles. TCRdb used MiXCR to reprocess the 5' RACE reads, holding one entry per CDR3 protein. In the table there are around 940,000 distinct CDR3 sequences, about 53% of which are singletons. This record belongs to a study of blood T cells in healthy people across ages. At the level of the study: Template switching picked up about one barcoded beta molecule for each two T cells. General observations from the study: The study found more naive CD4+ cells and higher diversity in long-lived than aged donors. Diversity of TCR beta correlated strongly with naive T cell percentage.

Source material: blood. This sequence originates from an older woman in good health. The V and J genes are TRBV4-1 and TRBJ2-7; tentative D call: TRBD2 (6 bases). CDR3 loop: CASSQYGSFSYEQYF. Written as DNA, the CDR3 is TGCGCCAGCAGCCAATACGGGAGTTTTTCCTACGAGCAGTACTTC.